This T cell receptor (beta chain) was recovered during a study of cytomegalovirus exposure and HLA in healthy donors. Study overall: The same platform used for the 650 to 700 first-cohort repertoires was also used for the 120 validation repertoires, as a later analysis reported.

The table came from immunoSEQ multiplex PCR; TCRdb's copy has only in-frame clones and leaves some out. The repertoire includes a few hundred thousand clones, less than 95% of them detected once, and approximately 3% sits in the top ten. Overall study results and limits: The investigators catalogued 164 TCR beta chains as cytomegalovirus-associated.

The CDR3 extends over 15 amino acids. Per germline, CDR1 LGHNA and CDR2 YSLEER. With V trimmed by 1 base and J by 2 bases, 5 bases remained unmatched. As concerns this clone: Antigen unknown.

It was the roughly 110-subject validation cohort, separate from the roughly 700-subject first cohort, to which the donors belonged. This TCR came from a woman in her twenties or thirties in good health and CMV-seronegative. Sequenced: PBMCs. The rearrangement joins TRBV4-3 to TRBJ2-7; TRBD1 aligns across 7 bases. CDR3 in DNA: TGCGCCAGCAGCCAAGTTGGGGACAGAGCCTACGAGCAGTACTTC. It encodes CASSQVGDRAYEQYF.